The next 29 T cell receptor beta chains were all read from a single sample in a study of blood T cell repertoires in COVID-19. TCRdb keeps only in-frame clones here, not all; method: immunoSEQ multiplex PCR. The top ten clones hold approximately 2.5% of a sample with about 150,000 clones, roughly 90% of them seen once. The sample consisted of peripheral blood. These receptors were obtained from a human donor in a cohort sampled during active COVID-19.

This rearrangement joins TRBV6-6 to TRBJ2-3; D may be TRBD1 (5 bases). CDR1 and CDR2 from the germline V gene are MNHNY and SVGAGI (reference sequence). V was clipped by 8 bases and J by 6 bases, with 12 bases between them. There are 12 residues in the CDR3. The chain's CDR3 is CASLGLVDTQYF. For the CDR3, the DNA is TGTGCCAGCCTGGGGCTTGTCGATACGCAGTATTTT.

The chain carries TRBV29-1 and TRBJ2-1; 7 nucleotides match TRBD2. The V gene end was trimmed by 4 bases and the J gene end by 1 base; junction bases not matched to a gene: 7. The CDR3 runs to 15 residues. Germline values: CDR1 SQVTM, CDR2 ANQGSEA. As DNA, the CDR3 is TGCAGCGTTGTTTCTAGCGGAGCTTCCTACAATGAGCAGTTCTTC. Its translation is CSVVSSGASYNEQFF.

This clone was found once. The CDR3 DNA reads TGTGCCAGCAGCCCCCCCGAGGGTTTTCATTCACCCCTCCACTTT. It translates to CASSPPEGFHSPLHF. V and J are TRBV7-9 and TRBJ1-6; D remains ambiguous. Germline CDR1 is SEHNR and CDR2 is FQNEAQ (reference sequence). V lost 5 bases to trimming and J lost 8 bases, with 16 bases between them. The CDR3 extends over 15 amino acids.

The chain carries TRBV4-3 and TRBJ2-7, with TRBD2 as a possible D gene (6 bases). This CDR3 contains 14 residues. Trimming removed 0 bases at V and 2 bases at J, with 8 bases between. CDR1 is LGHNA, CDR2 YSLEER, per germline. CDR3 loop: CASSQDRGAYEQYF. The CDR3 nucleotides are TGCGCCAGCAGCCAAGATCGCGGGGCCTACGAGCAGTACTTC.

This clone was observed a handful of times. The chain is built from TRBV6-5 and TRBJ2-5; 14 bases align to TRBD2. V lost 8 bases, J lost 5 bases, and 1 base stayed unmatched. Germline V gene sequence: CDR1 MNHEY, CDR2 SVGAGI. The CDR3 has 13 residues. The CDR3 protein is CASRTSGRETQYF. The CDR3 DNA follows: TGTGCCAGCCGGACTAGCGGGAGGGAGACCCAGTACTTC.

This chain links TRBV27 with TRBJ2-7, with D tentatively TRBD1 (5 bases). In germline, CDR1 is MNHEY, CDR2 SMNVEV (reference sequence). The CDR3 contains 12 residues. Trimming took off 6 bases at V and 3 bases at J, with 9 bases between the two ends. In DNA, the CDR3 is TGTGCCAGCAGAAGCACAGGCTACGAGCAGTACTTC. It translates to CASRSTGYEQYF.

The rearrangement uses TRBV6-5 and TRBJ1-1; TRBD1 is a possible D gene (6 bases). V shed 8 bases and J shed 8 bases, with 18 bases lying between them. The CDR3 totals 13 residues. Looked up from germline, CDR1 is MNHEY and CDR2 is SVGAGI. The chain's CDR3 is CASHLYRATEAFF. The CDR3 DNA is TGTGCCAGCCACCTGTACAGGGCCACGGAAGCTTTCTTT.

The chain recombines TRBV19 with TRBJ2-3; TRBD2 might be the D (5 bases). CDR1 and CDR2 from the germline V gene are LNHDA and SQIVND (reference sequence). This CDR3 has 11 residues. V was trimmed by 9 bases and J by 8 bases, leaving 12 bases between them. The CDR3 is CASRTLTTQYF. CDR3 nucleotides: TGTGCCAGCAGGACTCTTACTACGCAGTATTTT.

V is TRBV9 and J is TRBJ2-7, with D possibly TRBD1 on 6 matching bases. The CDR3 consists of 14 residues. Trimming cost V 0 bases and J 2 bases, with 9 bases left between them. The germline gives CDR1 SGDLS, CDR2 YYNGEE. The CDR3 coding sequence is TGTGCCAGCAGCGTAGCAACAGGGACCTACGAGCAGTACTTC. This encodes CASSVATGTYEQYF.

This chain uses TRBV28 with TRBJ2-7; 8 bases line up with TRBD2. CDR1 and CDR2 (germline): MDHEN, SYDVKM. This CDR3 region has 13 residues. V was pared by 6 bases and J by 8 bases, with 9 bases of the junction left unmatched. The CDR3 region has the DNA TGTGCCAGCAGAATTAGCGGGACGATCCAGCAGTACTTC. It translates to CASRISGTIQQYF.

The chain carries TRBV7-2 and TRBJ2-7; D ambiguous. Deletions cut 1 base from V and 2 bases from J, with 12 bases between. Germline V lookup: CDR1 SGHTA, CDR2 FQGNSA. This CDR3 contains 15 residues. For the CDR3, the DNA is TGTGCCAGCAGCTTAGGCCGGTCAGGTCCCTACGAGCAGTACTTC. The encoded protein is CASSLGRSGPYEQYF.

The genes are TRBV3-1 (or the pseudogene TRBV3-2) and TRBJ2-3; 10 nucleotides match TRBD2. V was pared by 2 bases and J by 1 base, with 15 bases of the junction left unmatched. From germline, CDR1 is LGHDT and CDR2 YNNKEL (reference sequence). This CDR3 comprises 20 residues. The CDR3 DNA follows: TGTGCCAGCAGCCAAAGAGGGCTAGCGGGAGTGTTAGCCCGCACAGATACGCAGTATTTT. Residues: CASSQRGLAGVLARTDTQYF.

The DNA of the CDR3 is TGTGCCAGCAGTGAACTGGGAGATAACTATGGCTACACCTTC. It yields the protein CASSELGDNYGYTF. This chain joins TRBV6-1 and TRBJ1-2; D is unresolved. The germline CDR1 and CDR2 sequences are MNHNS and SASEGT. This CDR3 contains 14 residues. Deletions cut 2 bases from V and 1 base from J, with 8 bases between.

The chain carries TRBV7-3 and TRBJ2-7, with 8 bases fitting TRBD2. There are 16 residues in the CDR3. Germline CDR1 is SGHTA and CDR2 is FQGTGA. V gave up 5 bases and J gave up 0 bases; unmatched junction bases: 9. The CDR3 coding sequence is TGTGCCAGCAGCCTCAGCGGGGGCCTTAGCTCCTACGAGCAGTACTTC. It translates to CASSLSGGLSSYEQYF. The variable domain in full, with the rest retrieved from reference TRBV7-3 and TRBJ2-7, is GAGVSQTPSNKVTEKGKYVELRCDPISGHTALYWYRQSLGQGPEFLIYFQGTGAADDSGLPNDRFFAVRPEGSVSTLKIQRTERGDSAVYLCASSLSGGLSSYEQYFGPGTRLTVT.

This sequence joins TRBV4-2 and TRBJ2-4; the match to TRBD2 covers 9 bases. This CDR3 spans 17 amino acids. Trimming at V came to 0 bases and at J to 7 bases, leaving 10 bases not matched to a gene. Germline CDR1 and CDR2: LGHNA and YNFKEQ. The CDR3 DNA is TGTGCCAGCAGCCAAGAAGGCACTAGCGGGTTCCAGAACATTCAGTACTTC. Protein sequence: CASSQEGTSGFQNIQYF.

The chain has TRBV18 and TRBJ2-7, with TRBD2 matching over 8 bases. Germline trimming cut 6 bases from V and 7 bases from J; bases unmatched to any gene: 5. The CDR3 loop spans 12 amino acids. The germline V gene has CDR1 KGHSH and CDR2 LQKENI. CDR3 coding DNA: TGTGCCAGCTCCGGAGCGGGGGAAGAGCAGTACTTC. Translated, it gives CASSGAGEEQYF. Filled out from reference TRBV18 and TRBJ2-7, the complete variable domain reads NAGVMQNPRHLVRRRGQEARLRCSPMKGHSHVYWYRQLPEEGLKFMVYLQKENIIDESGMPKERFSAEFPKEGPSILRIQQVVRGDSAAYFCASSGAGEEQYFGPGTRLTVT.

The V gene is TRBV25-1, the J gene TRBJ1-5, with D possibly matching TRBD1 (5 bases). CDR1 MGHDK and CDR2 SYGVNS come from the germline V gene. This CDR3 region has 14 residues. V lost 4 bases and J lost 3, with 10 bases in between. CDR3 amino acids: CASSAGTLNQPQHF. The CDR3 DNA follows: TGTGCCAGCAGTGCCGGGACTCTCAATCAGCCCCAGCATTTT.

The rearrangement uses TRBV2 and TRBJ2-5, with D tentatively TRBD2 (6 bases). The V end lost 5 bases, the J end lost 1 base, and 14 bases lay between the germline ends. CDR1 SNHLY and CDR2 FYNNEI come from the germline V gene. This CDR3 contains 15 residues. CDR3 in DNA: TGTGCCAGCAGTAGTTGGGGGGTCCCCCAAGAGACCCAGTACTTC. Its protein product is CASSSWGVPQETQYF.

The genes are TRBV11-1 and TRBJ2-5; D unresolved. V lost 5 bases and J 5 bases, leaving 15 bases between the germline ends. The CDR3 has 14 residues. The germline V gene encodes CDR1 SGHAT and CDR2 FQDESV (reference sequence). CDR3 nucleotide sequence: TGTGCCAGCAGCCTCGGAGCCGGCCGGGAGACCCAGTACTTC. It is translated as CASSLGAGRETQYF. The entire variable domain, with the rest obtained from reference TRBV11-1 and TRBJ2-5, is as follows: EAEVAQSPRYKITEKSQAVAFWCDPISGHATLYWYRQILGQGPELLVQFQDESVVDDSQLPKDRFSAERLKGVDSTLKIQPAELGDSAMYLCASSLGAGRETQYFGPGTRLLVL.

The gene calls are TRBV28 and TRBJ2-7; possible D gene TRBD2, 6 bases. This CDR3 spans 14 amino acids. The V end was cut by 5 bases, the J end by 2 bases, with 13 bases between. Per germline, CDR1 MDHEN and CDR2 SYDVKM. The chain's CDR3 is CASSNGLKAYEQYF. CDR3 bases: TGTGCCAGCAGTAATGGACTAAAGGCCTACGAGCAGTACTTC.

The gene calls are TRBV29-1 and TRBJ2-5; 7 bases line up with TRBD2. The CDR3 extends over 13 amino acids. In germline, CDR1 is SQVTM, CDR2 ANQGSEA. Trimming took 5 bases from V and 2 from J; bases not matched to a gene: 5. The CDR3 here is CSVRRDYQETQYF. CDR3 DNA sequence: TGCAGCGTTCGGAGGGACTATCAAGAGACCCAGTACTTC.

This chain connects TRBV12-3 or TRBV12-4 to TRBJ2-2, with 8 bases identical to TRBD2. The CDR3 is made up of 12 amino acids. J gave up 9 bases and V 8 bases, and 5 bases lay outside the gene matches. The CDR3 DNA reads as TGTGCCAGCTCCGGGGGGGGCCGGGAGCTGTTTTTT. Translated, it gives CASSGGGRELFF.

This clone turned up a few times. V and J are TRBV7-2 and TRBJ2-3; 9 positions match TRBD2. The germline V gene encodes CDR1 SGHTA and CDR2 FQGNSA. Trimming removed 4 bases from V and 3 bases from J; junction bases left unmatched: 8. CDR3 size: 16 residues. The CDR3 loop reads CASSSRAGGRTDTQYF. DNA of the CDR3: TGTGCCAGCAGCTCGAGAGCGGGAGGTAGGACAGATACGCAGTATTTT. Full variable domain (rest looked up from reference TRBV7-2 and TRBJ2-3): GAGVSQSPSNKVTEKGKDVELRCDPISGHTALYWYRQSLGQGLEFLIYFQGNSAPDKSGLPSDRFSAERTGGSVSTLTIQRTQQEDSAVYLCASSSRAGGRTDTQYFGPGTRLTVL.

This clone has only one observation. This chain connects TRBV7-9 to TRBJ2-7; D gene unclear. This CDR3 region has 15 residues. The V gene's germline CDR1 is SEHNR and CDR2 FQNEAQ (reference sequence). Trimming shortened V by 1 base and J by 2 bases, and 12 bases separated the two germline ends. CDR3 in DNA: TGTGCCAGCAGCTTAGAGACCGGGTTGGCCTACGAGCAGTACTTC. Translation: CASSLETGLAYEQYF.

J is TRBJ2-3 and V is TRBV18, with 14 bases that match TRBD2. The CDR3 contains 16 residues. Trimming cost V 0 bases and J 5 bases; bases outside gene matches: 1. Germline V CDR1 and CDR2: KGHSH, LQKENI. The CDR3 sequence is CASSPPGLAGGDTQYF. The CDR3 DNA is TGTGCCAGCTCACCACCAGGACTAGCGGGGGGAGATACGCAGTATTTT.

The chain employs TRBV7-2 and TRBJ2-3, with D possibly being TRBD2 (6 bases). This CDR3 has 14 residues. V shed 3 bases and J shed 2 bases, with 9 bases lying between them. The germline CDR1 and CDR2 sequences are SGHTA and FQGNSA. The CDR3 DNA is TGTGCCAGCAGCTTTACTAGCCCCACAGATACGCAGTATTTT. This gives the protein CASSFTSPTDTQYF.

The gene calls are TRBV3-1 (or the pseudogene TRBV3-2) and TRBJ2-7, with TRBD2 matching 12 bases. The CDR3 covers 15 residues. CDR1 LGHDT and CDR2 YNNKEL come from the germline V gene (reference sequence). The ends lost 3 bases at V and 2 bases at J; junction bases unmatched: 2. The chain's CDR3 is CASSHGLAGTYEQYF. In DNA, the CDR3 is TGTGCCAGCAGCCACGGACTAGCGGGGACCTACGAGCAGTACTTC.

This chain links TRBV6-6 with TRBJ1-4, with 8 nucleotides matching TRBD1. The germline V gene encodes CDR1 MNHNY and CDR2 SVGAGI (reference sequence). The J segment lost 9 bases and the V segment lost 6 bases, leaving 12 bases of the junction unmatched. This CDR3 has 15 amino acids. CDR3 amino acids: CASRGAGGEYKKLFF. The CDR3 bases are TGTGCCAGCAGGGGGGCAGGGGGCGAATACAAAAAACTGTTTTTT.

A remark on this clone: At one end, the junction sequence differs from germline, possibly due to a read error. The chain recombines TRBV7-7 with TRBJ2-5, with D maybe TRBD2 (6 bases). Germline CDR1 is SSHAT and CDR2 is FNYEAQ (reference sequence). The CDR3 has 15 residues. The CDR3 nucleotides read TGTGCTAGCAGCTTGGAGGGACTTGGATCGGAGACCCAGTACTTC. Translation: CASSLEGLGSETQYF.